This is a list of T cell receptor beta chains from one sample in a study of early T cells in non-severe SARS-CoV-2 infection. MiXCR was run by TCRdb on the 5' RACE reads, yielding one entry per CDR3 protein. Among tens of thousands of distinct CDR3 sequences listed, about 15% were seen once. The sequenced sample consisted of whole blood. These receptors were collected from an adult who was a healthcare worker with PCR-confirmed SARS-CoV-2 infection or an uninfected control (not recorded which). The CDR3 runs from the conserved cysteine through the conserved F or W. The order of the fields is V gene, J gene, clone size, D gene, CDR3 protein, CDR3 DNA. D genes are given only for firm matches. Clone size is shown for a subset of rows, as once, few, many or a class of expanded clone.

v_gene: TRBV7-8
j_gene: TRBJ2-5
abundance: few
d_gene: NA
CDR3aa: CASSKDQVGETQYF
CDR3nt: TGTGCCAGCAGTAAAGACCAGGTTGGGGAGACCCAGTACTTC

v_gene: TRBV19
j_gene: TRBJ1-1
abundance: NA
d_gene: NA
CDR3aa: CASSMGGRTEAFF
CDR3nt: TGTGCCAGTAGTATGGGAGGGAGGACTGAAGCTTTCTTT

v_gene: TRBV7-9
j_gene: TRBJ1-1
abundance: few
d_gene: TRBD1
CDR3aa: CASSTRTGGTEAFF
CDR3nt: TGTGCCAGCAGCACTAGGACAGGGGGCACTGAAGCTTTCTTT

v_gene: TRBV2
j_gene: TRBJ2-7
abundance: NA
d_gene: TRBD2
CDR3aa: CASSEVWAAGGEQYF
CDR3nt: TGTGCCAGCAGTGAAGTTTGGGCAGCGGGAGGCGAGCAGTACTTC

v_gene: TRBV6-4
j_gene: TRBJ2-1
abundance: many
d_gene: TRBD1
CDR3aa: CASSASTGGNEQFF
CDR3nt: TGTGCCAGCAGTGCGTCAACAGGGGGCAATGAGCAGTTCTTC

v_gene: TRBV4-3
j_gene: TRBJ2-3
abundance: many
d_gene: NA
CDR3aa: CASSHHQDTQYF
CDR3nt: TGCGCCAGCAGCCATCACCAAGATACGCAGTATTTT

v_gene: TRBV20-1
j_gene: TRBJ2-7
abundance: NA
d_gene: TRBD2
CDR3aa: CSASAGGSYEQYF
CDR3nt: TGCAGTGCATCAGCGGGAGGGTCCTACGAGCAGTACTTC

v_gene: TRBV28
j_gene: TRBJ1-2
abundance: NA
d_gene: NA
CDR3aa: CASSSPRGYTF
CDR3nt: TGTGCCAGCAGTTCGCCGCGGGGCTACACCTTC

v_gene: TRBV12-3/TRBV12-4
j_gene: TRBJ1-2
abundance: few
d_gene: NA
CDR3aa: CASSFVGSSYGYTF
CDR3nt: TGTGCCAGCAGTTTTGTTGGGTCCAGCTATGGCTACACCTTC

v_gene: TRBV25-1
j_gene: TRBJ2-7
abundance: NA
d_gene: TRBD1
CDR3aa: CASSRTGGSYEQYF
CDR3nt: TGTGCCAGCAGTCGGACAGGTGGGTCCTACGAGCAGTACTTC

v_gene: TRBV28
j_gene: TRBJ2-5
abundance: NA
d_gene: NA
CDR3aa: CASRNLTRETQYF
CDR3nt: TGTGCCAGCAGGAACCTCACCCGAGAGACCCAGTACTTC

v_gene: TRBV30
j_gene: TRBJ2-7
abundance: few
d_gene: NA
CDR3aa: CAWSVGGSDTEQYF
CDR3nt: TGTGCCTGGAGTGTAGGTGGGAGTGATACCGAGCAGTACTTC

v_gene: TRBV11-2
j_gene: TRBJ2-2
abundance: few
d_gene: NA
CDR3aa: CASSLWEAGELFF
CDR3nt: TGTGCCAGCAGCTTATGGGAAGCCGGGGAGCTGTTTTTT

v_gene: TRBV28
j_gene: TRBJ2-7
abundance: NA
d_gene: TRBD1
CDR3aa: CAATGTEFYEQYF
CDR3nt: TGTGCCGCCACCGGGACAGAATTTTACGAGCAGTACTTC

v_gene: TRBV4-1
j_gene: TRBJ2-5
abundance: few
d_gene: NA
CDR3aa: CASSQVLSAVQETQYF
CDR3nt: TGCGCCAGCAGCCAAGTTTTATCGGCGGTCCAAGAGACCCAGTACTTC

v_gene: TRBV2
j_gene: TRBJ1-1
abundance: many
d_gene: NA
CDR3aa: CASITDRDTEAFF
CDR3nt: TGTGCCAGCATTACAGACAGAGACACTGAAGCTTTCTTT

v_gene: TRBV12-3/TRBV12-4
j_gene: TRBJ2-7
abundance: few
d_gene: NA
CDR3aa: CASSLHFGASREF
CDR3nt: TGTGCCAGCAGTTTACATTTTGGGGCCTCAAGGGAGTTC

v_gene: TRBV5-1
j_gene: TRBJ1-2
abundance: few
d_gene: NA
CDR3aa: CASSLGGEYGYTF
CDR3nt: TGCGCCAGCAGCTTGGGGGGAGAGTATGGCTACACCTTC

v_gene: TRBV5-1
j_gene: TRBJ2-7
abundance: many
d_gene: NA
CDR3aa: CASSLTSYEQYF
CDR3nt: TGCGCCAGCAGCTTGACCTCCTACGAGCAGTACTTC

v_gene: TRBV7-2
j_gene: TRBJ1-5
abundance: NA
d_gene: NA
CDR3aa: CASSPRTANNQPQHF
CDR3nt: TGTGCCAGCAGCCCTCGGACAGCTAACAATCAGCCCCAGCATTTT

v_gene: TRBV29-1
j_gene: TRBJ1-3
abundance: NA
d_gene: NA
CDR3aa: CSVEDSRSSRSLEYF
CDR3nt: TGCAGCGTTGAAGATTCCCGTTCCAGTAGAAGTCTGGAATATTTT

v_gene: TRBV19
j_gene: TRBJ2-5
abundance: few
d_gene: NA
CDR3aa: CASSTAFQETQYF
CDR3nt: TGTGCCAGTAGTACCGCATTCCAAGAGACCCAGTACTTC

v_gene: TRBV6-5
j_gene: TRBJ2-3
abundance: NA
d_gene: NA
CDR3aa: CASRGLDTQYF
CDR3nt: TGTGCCAGCAGGGGACTTGATACGCAGTATTTT

v_gene: TRBV6-1
j_gene: TRBJ2-7
abundance: few
d_gene: TRBD2
CDR3aa: CASSGTSGVYEQYF
CDR3nt: TGTGCCAGCAGTGGGACTAGCGGAGTGTACGAGCAGTACTTC

v_gene: TRBV5-1
j_gene: TRBJ2-1
abundance: few
d_gene: NA
CDR3aa: CASSLEGGGPEQFF
CDR3nt: TGCGCCAGCAGCTTGGAGGGCGGCGGTCCGGAGCAGTTCTTC

v_gene: TRBV7-2
j_gene: TRBJ1-5
abundance: many
d_gene: NA
CDR3aa: CASSPRRDQPQHF
CDR3nt: TGTGCCAGCAGCCCCCGCAGGGATCAGCCCCAGCATTTT

v_gene: TRBV12-5
j_gene: TRBJ2-7
abundance: few
d_gene: NA
CDR3aa: CASSAGGWEQYF
CDR3nt: TGTGCTAGCAGTGCCGGGGGCTGGGAGCAGTACTTC

v_gene: TRBV20-1
j_gene: TRBJ1-1
abundance: few
d_gene: NA
CDR3aa: CSASELGGWAEAFF
CDR3nt: TGCAGTGCTAGTGAGCTGGGAGGCTGGGCTGAAGCTTTCTTT

v_gene: TRBV7-9
j_gene: TRBJ2-1
abundance: NA
d_gene: NA
CDR3aa: CASGPHLAFF
CDR3nt: TGTGCCAGCGGACCCCACCTGGCGTTCTTC

v_gene: TRBV11-3
j_gene: TRBJ2-1
abundance: few
d_gene: NA
CDR3aa: CASSQETASEQFF
CDR3nt: TGTGCCAGCAGCCAAGAGACAGCTTCTGAGCAGTTCTTC

v_gene: TRBV27
j_gene: TRBJ1-2
abundance: few
d_gene: NA
CDR3aa: CASSPAWGAGYGYTF
CDR3nt: TGTGCCAGCAGTCCTGCTTGGGGGGCAGGCTATGGCTACACCTTC

v_gene: TRBV5-6
j_gene: TRBJ2-7
abundance: NA
d_gene: TRBD2
CDR3aa: CASSIQPREGLYEQYF
CDR3nt: TGTGCCAGCAGCATACAACCCAGGGAGGGGTTGTACGAGCAGTACTTC

v_gene: TRBV12-3/TRBV12-4
j_gene: TRBJ1-1
abundance: few
d_gene: NA
CDR3aa: CASSVDTEAFF
CDR3nt: TGTGCCAGCAGTGTGGACACTGAAGCTTTCTTT

v_gene: TRBV29-1
j_gene: TRBJ1-2
abundance: few
d_gene: NA
CDR3aa: CSVGPTGTYGYTF
CDR3nt: TGCAGCGTTGGGCCGACGGGTACCTATGGCTACACCTTC

v_gene: TRBV6-6
j_gene: TRBJ2-7
abundance: NA
d_gene: TRBD2
CDR3aa: CASSYPEGGRAYEQYF
CDR3nt: TGTGCCAGCAGTTACCCGGAGGGCGGGAGGGCCTACGAGCAGTACTTC

v_gene: TRBV20-1
j_gene: TRBJ2-2
abundance: NA
d_gene: NA
CDR3aa: CSARDDMNTGELFF
CDR3nt: TGCAGTGCTAGAGATGACATGAACACCGGGGAGCTGTTTTTT

v_gene: TRBV7-2
j_gene: TRBJ2-7
abundance: many
d_gene: TRBD2
CDR3aa: CASSLPRAGGPHEQYF
CDR3nt: TGTGCCAGCAGCTTGCCACGCGCGGGAGGGCCGCACGAGCAGTACTTC

v_gene: TRBV20-1
j_gene: TRBJ2-3
abundance: NA
d_gene: TRBD2
CDR3aa: CSAVRGLAGGIDTQYF
CDR3nt: TGCAGTGCAGTTAGGGGACTAGCGGGAGGGATAGATACGCAGTATTTT

v_gene: TRBV15
j_gene: TRBJ2-1
abundance: NA
d_gene: NA
CDR3aa: CATSGGLNNEQFF
CDR3nt: TGTGCCACCAGCGGAGGGCTAAACAATGAGCAGTTCTTC

v_gene: TRBV28
j_gene: TRBJ1-2
abundance: few
d_gene: NA
CDR3aa: CASSFRDYGYTF
CDR3nt: TGTGCCAGCAGTTTCAGGGACTATGGCTACACCTTC

v_gene: TRBV28
j_gene: TRBJ1-2
abundance: NA
d_gene: NA
CDR3aa: CASRQVYGYTF
CDR3nt: TGTGCCAGCAGACAGGTCTATGGCTACACCTTC

v_gene: TRBV7-9
j_gene: TRBJ2-1
abundance: NA
d_gene: NA
CDR3aa: CASSSPQGSSYNEQFF
CDR3nt: TGTGCCAGCAGCTCCCCCCAGGGGAGCTCCTACAATGAGCAGTTCTTC

v_gene: TRBV12-3/TRBV12-4
j_gene: TRBJ1-1
abundance: many
d_gene: NA
CDR3aa: CASSRQNTEAFF
CDR3nt: TGTGCCAGCAGCAGACAGAACACTGAAGCTTTCTTT

v_gene: TRBV13
j_gene: TRBJ2-3
abundance: NA
d_gene: TRBD1
CDR3aa: CASSPRDRGSDTQYF
CDR3nt: TGTGCCAGCAGCCCCCGAGACAGGGGGTCAGATACGCAGTATTTT

v_gene: TRBV20-1
j_gene: TRBJ2-1
abundance: NA
d_gene: NA
CDR3aa: CSAARRGDEQFF
CDR3nt: TGCAGTGCTGCCCGGCGGGGAGATGAGCAGTTCTTC

v_gene: TRBV3-1
j_gene: TRBJ2-7
abundance: few
d_gene: TRBD2
CDR3aa: CASSQDPPLAGPSSYEQYF
CDR3nt: TGTGCCAGCAGCCAAGACCCACCTCTAGCGGGGCCGAGCTCCTACGAGCAGTACTTC

v_gene: TRBV29-1
j_gene: TRBJ2-1
abundance: NA
d_gene: NA
CDR3aa: CSVVGPGVNNEQFF
CDR3nt: TGCAGCGTTGTGGGGCCGGGGGTCAACAATGAGCAGTTCTTC

v_gene: TRBV28
j_gene: TRBJ2-2
abundance: NA
d_gene: NA
CDR3aa: CASSSTGTQNTGELFF
CDR3nt: TGTGCCAGCAGCTCGACCGGGACTCAGAACACCGGGGAGCTGTTTTTT